The 9 T cell receptor beta chains reported below all come from one sample, sequenced in a study of blood T cell repertoires in COVID-19 (dated by TCRdb to about 2020). Library creation used the immunoSEQ multiplex PCR assay. TCRdb took this table from immuneACCESS and kept in-frame rearrangements with V and J called. Such tables lack part of the clones; where checked against another copy, unresolved V genes explain under half of the gap, and the rest is unexplained. Recorded for this sample are about 220,000 clones; around four fifths of them occurred a single time. The ten largest clones take up approximately 5.2% of the sample. The sequencing sample was made of peripheral blood. All receptors derive from an older woman with COVID-19, enrolled during active disease.

This chain connects TRBV5-1 to TRBJ2-1, with 7 bases identical to TRBD1. V lost 4 bases, J lost 0 bases, and 4 bases stayed unmatched. CDR3 length: 15 amino acids. Germline V lookup: CDR1 SGHRS, CDR2 YFSETQ. Written as DNA, the CDR3 is TGCGCCAGCAGCCCGGGACAGAGCTCCTACAATGAGCAGTTCTTC. This translates into CASSPGQSSYNEQFF.

The chain joins TRBV28 to TRBJ2-1, with D possibly being TRBD1 (6 bases). The V gene's germline CDR1 is MDHEN and CDR2 SYDVKM. The CDR3 sequence is 16 residues long. V shed 5 bases and J shed 0 bases, with 14 bases lying between them. This CDR3 is CASSPVDRSSYNEQFF. Written as DNA, the CDR3 is TGTGCCAGCAGTCCAGTCGACAGGAGCTCCTACAATGAGCAGTTCTTC.

The rearrangement joins TRBV5-4 to TRBJ2-7; 12 bases line up with TRBD2. The germline CDR1 and CDR2 sequences are SGHNT and YYREEE (reference sequence). The CDR3 loop spans 14 amino acids. The V segment lost 4 bases and the J segment 6 bases; nucleotides outside the gene matches: 5. The CDR3 DNA follows: TGTGCCAGCAGCCCCCCGGGACTAGCGGGCGAGCAGTACTTC. Translation: CASSPPGLAGEQYF.

This chain's CDR3 is CASSYRDEQYF. As DNA, the CDR3 is TGTGCCAGCAGTTACCGGGACGAGCAGTACTTC. The chain recombines TRBV6-2 or TRBV6-3 with TRBJ2-7, with unresolved D. Germline V CDR1 and CDR2: MNHEY, SVGEGT. The CDR3 extends over 11 amino acids. Trimming removed 2 bases at V and 5 bases at J, with 4 bases between.

J is TRBJ1-4 and V is TRBV19; D is possibly TRBD1 (6 bases). This CDR3 region has 15 residues. V was shortened by 5 bases and J by 0 bases, with 10 bases between the two germline ends. Looked up from germline, CDR1 is LNHDA and CDR2 is SQIVND (reference sequence). Written as DNA, the CDR3 is TGTGCCAGTAGTCAGGGGCCTACAACTAATGAAAAACTGTTTTTT. Translated: CASSQGPTTNEKLFF.

This chain uses TRBV5-8 with TRBJ2-5; weak D call: TRBD2 (6 bases). In germline, CDR1 is SGHTS, CDR2 YDEGEE. The CDR3 length is 15 residues. The V and J ends lost 0 bases and 5 bases respectively, with 14 bases between them. CDR3 nucleotides: TGTGCCAGCAGCTTGGGTGCGGGAACCAGGGAGACCCAGTACTTC. Translating it yields CASSLGAGTRETQYF.

CDR3 nucleotide sequence: TGTGCCAGCAGTTACTCGAGCCAGCTAGGCAATCAGCCCCAGCATTTT. Its protein is CASSYSSQLGNQPQHF. This sequence joins TRBV6-6 and TRBJ1-5, with unresolved D. Germline values: CDR1 MNHNY, CDR2 SVGAGI (reference sequence). This CDR3 region has 16 residues. The V and J ends lost 0 bases and 2 bases respectively, with 11 bases between them.

The gene calls are TRBV18 and TRBJ2-7; 7 nucleotides align to TRBD2. J lost 6 bases, V lost 3 bases, and 8 bases had no gene match. This CDR3 has 14 amino acids. Germline V gene data show CDR1 as KGHSH and CDR2 as LQKENI. This chain's CDR3 is CASSPSREYREQYF. The CDR3 DNA reads TGTGCCAGCTCACCGTCGCGGGAGTATCGCGAGCAGTACTTC.

The gene calls are TRBV5-1 and TRBJ1-4, with D perhaps matching TRBD1 (5 bases). Per the germline V gene, CDR1 is SGHRS and CDR2 is YFSETQ. This CDR3 region has 15 residues. Deletions cut 0 bases from V and 7 bases from J, with 13 bases between. The DNA for the CDR3 is TGCGCCAGCAGCTTGGCCGGGGGTTCAAGTGAAAAACTGTTTTTT. Translation gives CASSLAGGSSEKLFF.